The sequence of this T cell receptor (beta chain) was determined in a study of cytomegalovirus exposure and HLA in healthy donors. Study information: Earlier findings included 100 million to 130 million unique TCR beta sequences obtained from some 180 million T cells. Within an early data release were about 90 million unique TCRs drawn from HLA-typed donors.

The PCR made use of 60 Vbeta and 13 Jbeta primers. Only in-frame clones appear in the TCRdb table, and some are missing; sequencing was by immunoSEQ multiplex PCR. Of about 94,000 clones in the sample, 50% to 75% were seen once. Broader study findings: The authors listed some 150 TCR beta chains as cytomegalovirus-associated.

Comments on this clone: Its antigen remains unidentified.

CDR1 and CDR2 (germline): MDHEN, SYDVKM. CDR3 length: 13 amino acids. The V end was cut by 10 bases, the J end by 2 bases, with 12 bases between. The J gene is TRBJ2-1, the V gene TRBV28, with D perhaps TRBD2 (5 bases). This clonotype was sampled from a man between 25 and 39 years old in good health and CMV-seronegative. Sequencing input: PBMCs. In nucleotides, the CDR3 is TGTGCCATCCTCGGGGTACCCTACAATGAGCAGTTCTTC. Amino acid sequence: CAILGVPYNEQFF.